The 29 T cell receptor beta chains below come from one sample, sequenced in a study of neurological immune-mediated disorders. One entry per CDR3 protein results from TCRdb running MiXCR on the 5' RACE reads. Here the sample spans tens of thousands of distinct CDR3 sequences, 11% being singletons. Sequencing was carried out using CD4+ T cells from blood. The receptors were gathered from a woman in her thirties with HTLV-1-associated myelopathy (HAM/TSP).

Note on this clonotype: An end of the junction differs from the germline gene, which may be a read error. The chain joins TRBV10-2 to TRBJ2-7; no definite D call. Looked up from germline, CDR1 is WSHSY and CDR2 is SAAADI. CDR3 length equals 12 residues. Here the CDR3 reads CASLVGHYGQYF. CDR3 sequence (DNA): TGCGCCAGTCTGGTGGGCCACTACGGGCAGTACTTC.

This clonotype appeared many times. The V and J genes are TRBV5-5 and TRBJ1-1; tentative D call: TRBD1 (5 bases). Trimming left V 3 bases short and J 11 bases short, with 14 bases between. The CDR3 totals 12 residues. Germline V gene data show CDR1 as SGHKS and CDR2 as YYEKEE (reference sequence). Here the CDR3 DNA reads TGTGCCAGCAGCTATGGGACCCGAGCGGCTTTCTTT. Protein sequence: CASSYGTRAAFF.

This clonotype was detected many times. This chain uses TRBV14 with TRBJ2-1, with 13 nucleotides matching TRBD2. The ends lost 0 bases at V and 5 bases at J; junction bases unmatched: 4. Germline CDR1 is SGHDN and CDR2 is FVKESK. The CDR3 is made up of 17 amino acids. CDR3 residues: CASSQETSGGLNNEQFF. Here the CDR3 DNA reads TGTGCCAGCAGCCAAGAGACTAGCGGGGGGCTTAACAATGAGCAGTTCTTC.

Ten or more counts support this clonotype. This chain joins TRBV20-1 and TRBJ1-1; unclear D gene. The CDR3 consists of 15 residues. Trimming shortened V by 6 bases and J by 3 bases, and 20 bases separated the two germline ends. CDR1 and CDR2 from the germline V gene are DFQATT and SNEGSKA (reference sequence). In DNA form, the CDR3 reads TGCAGTGCCCGAGGGATTACCCGGAGGGACACTGAAGCTTTCTTT. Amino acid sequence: CSARGITRRDTEAFF.

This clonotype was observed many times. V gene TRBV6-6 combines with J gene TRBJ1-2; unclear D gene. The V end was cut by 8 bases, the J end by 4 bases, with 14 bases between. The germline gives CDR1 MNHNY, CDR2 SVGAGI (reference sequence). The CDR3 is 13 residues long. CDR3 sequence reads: CASEKDGIYGYTF. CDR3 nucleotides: TGTGCCAGCGAAAAGGACGGAATCTATGGCTACACCTTC.

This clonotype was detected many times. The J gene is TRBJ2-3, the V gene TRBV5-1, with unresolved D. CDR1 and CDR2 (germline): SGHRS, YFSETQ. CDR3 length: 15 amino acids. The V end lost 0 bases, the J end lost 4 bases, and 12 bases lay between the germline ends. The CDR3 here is CASSLERPDADTQYF. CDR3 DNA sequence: TGCGCCAGCAGCTTGGAGCGTCCGGATGCAGATACGCAGTATTTT. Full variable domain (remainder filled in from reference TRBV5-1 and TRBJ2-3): KAGVTQTPRYLIKTRGQQVTLSCSPISGHRSVSWYQQTPGQGLQFLFEYFSETQRNKGNFPGRFSGRQFSNSRSEMNVSTLELGDSALYLCASSLERPDADTQYFGPGTRLTVL.

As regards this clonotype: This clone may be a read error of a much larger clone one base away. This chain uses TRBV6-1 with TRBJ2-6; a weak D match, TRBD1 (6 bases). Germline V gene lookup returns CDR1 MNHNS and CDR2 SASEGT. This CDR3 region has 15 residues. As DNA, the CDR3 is TGTGCCAGCCGCGGTGGGGGCGCTGGGGTCAACGTCCTGACTTTC. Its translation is CASRGGGAGVNVLTF.

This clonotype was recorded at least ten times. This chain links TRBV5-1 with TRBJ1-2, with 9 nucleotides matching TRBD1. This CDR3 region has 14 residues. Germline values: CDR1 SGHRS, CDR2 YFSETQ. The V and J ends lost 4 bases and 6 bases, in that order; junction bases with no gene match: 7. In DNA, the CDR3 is TGCGCCAGCAGCCGGGACAGGGAACGGCATGGCTACACCTTC. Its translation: CASSRDRERHGYTF.

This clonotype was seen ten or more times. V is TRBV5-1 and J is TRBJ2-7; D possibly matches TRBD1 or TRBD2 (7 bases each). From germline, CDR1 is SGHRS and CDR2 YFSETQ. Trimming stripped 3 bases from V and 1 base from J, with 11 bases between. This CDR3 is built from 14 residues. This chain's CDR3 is CASSWGGQSYEQYF. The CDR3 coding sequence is TGCGCCAGCAGCTGGGGGGGACAGTCCTACGAGCAGTACTTC.

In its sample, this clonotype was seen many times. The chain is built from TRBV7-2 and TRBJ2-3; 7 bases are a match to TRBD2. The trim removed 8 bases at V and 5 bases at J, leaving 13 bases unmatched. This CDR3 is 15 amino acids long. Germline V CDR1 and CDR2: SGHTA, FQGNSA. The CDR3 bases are TGTGCCAGCTTCGTAGATCCAGCGGGGCGAGATACGCAGTATTTT. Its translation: CASFVDPAGRDTQYF.

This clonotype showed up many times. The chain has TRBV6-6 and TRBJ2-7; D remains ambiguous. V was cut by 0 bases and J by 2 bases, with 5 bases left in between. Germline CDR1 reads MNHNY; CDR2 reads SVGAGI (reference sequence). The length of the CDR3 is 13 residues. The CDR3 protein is CASSYSDTYEQYF. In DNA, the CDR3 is TGTGCCAGCAGTTACTCCGACACCTACGAGCAGTACTTC.

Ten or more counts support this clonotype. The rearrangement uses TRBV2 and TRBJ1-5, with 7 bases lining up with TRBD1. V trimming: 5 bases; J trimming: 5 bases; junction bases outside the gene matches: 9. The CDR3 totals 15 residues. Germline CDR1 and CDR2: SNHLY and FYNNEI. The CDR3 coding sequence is TGTGCCAGCAGTCCTCTACAGGGGCGGTATCAGCCCCAGCATTTT. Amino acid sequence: CASSPLQGRYQPQHF.

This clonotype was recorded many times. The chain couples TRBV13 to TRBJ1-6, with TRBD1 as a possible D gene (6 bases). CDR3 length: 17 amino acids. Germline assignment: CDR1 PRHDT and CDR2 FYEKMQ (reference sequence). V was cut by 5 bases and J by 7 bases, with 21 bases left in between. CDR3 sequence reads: CASSLRVHTRGNSPLHF. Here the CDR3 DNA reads TGTGCCAGCAGCCTAAGAGTGCATACTAGGGGGAATTCACCCCTCCACTTT. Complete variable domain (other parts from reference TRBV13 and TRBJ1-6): AAGVIQSPRHLIKEKRETATLKCYPIPRHDTVYWYQQGPGQDPQFLISFYEKMQSDKGSIPDRFSAQQFSDYHSELNMSSLELGDSALYFCASSLRVHTRGNSPLHFGNGTRLTVT.

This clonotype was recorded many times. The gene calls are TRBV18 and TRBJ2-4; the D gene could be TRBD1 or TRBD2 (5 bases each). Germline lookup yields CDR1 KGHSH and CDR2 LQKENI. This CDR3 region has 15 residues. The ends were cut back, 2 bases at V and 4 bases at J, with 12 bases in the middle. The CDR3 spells CASSPSRDQKNIQYF. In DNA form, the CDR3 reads TGTGCCAGCTCACCAAGCCGGGACCAGAAAAACATTCAGTACTTC.

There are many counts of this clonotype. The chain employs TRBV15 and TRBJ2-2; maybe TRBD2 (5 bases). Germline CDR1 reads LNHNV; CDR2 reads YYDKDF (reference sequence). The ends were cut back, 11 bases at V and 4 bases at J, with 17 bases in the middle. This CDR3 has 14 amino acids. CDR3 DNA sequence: TGTGCCCTAAGGGCCTCGGCGGGCACCGGGGAGCTGTTTTTT. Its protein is CALRASAGTGELFF.

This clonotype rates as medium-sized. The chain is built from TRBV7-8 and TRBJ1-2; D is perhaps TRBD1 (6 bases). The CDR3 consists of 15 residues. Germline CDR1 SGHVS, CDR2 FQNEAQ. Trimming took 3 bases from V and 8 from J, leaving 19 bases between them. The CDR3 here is CASSFLAGDLIGYTF. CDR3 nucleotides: TGTGCCAGCAGCTTTTTGGCAGGGGACCTTATAGGCTACACCTTC.

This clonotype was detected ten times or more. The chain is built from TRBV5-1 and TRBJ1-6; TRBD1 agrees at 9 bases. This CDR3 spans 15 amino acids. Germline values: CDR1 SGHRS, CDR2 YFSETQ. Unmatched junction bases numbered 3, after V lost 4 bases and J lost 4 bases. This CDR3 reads CASSAGQGYNSPLHF. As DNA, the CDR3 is TGCGCCAGCAGCGCGGGACAGGGATATAATTCACCCCTCCACTTT.

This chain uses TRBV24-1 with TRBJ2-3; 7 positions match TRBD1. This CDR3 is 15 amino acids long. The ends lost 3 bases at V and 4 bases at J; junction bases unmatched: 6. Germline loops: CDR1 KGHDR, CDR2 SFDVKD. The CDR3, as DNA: TGTGCCACCAGTGATCAGGGGGATTGCTCAGATACGCAGTATTTT. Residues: CATSDQGDCSDTQYF.

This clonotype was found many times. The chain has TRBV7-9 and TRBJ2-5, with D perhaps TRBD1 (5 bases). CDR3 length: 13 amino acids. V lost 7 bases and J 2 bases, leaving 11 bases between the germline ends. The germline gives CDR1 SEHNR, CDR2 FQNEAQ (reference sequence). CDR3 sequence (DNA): TGTGCCAGCAACGACAGATCTCAAGAGACCCAGTACTTC. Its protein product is CASNDRSQETQYF.

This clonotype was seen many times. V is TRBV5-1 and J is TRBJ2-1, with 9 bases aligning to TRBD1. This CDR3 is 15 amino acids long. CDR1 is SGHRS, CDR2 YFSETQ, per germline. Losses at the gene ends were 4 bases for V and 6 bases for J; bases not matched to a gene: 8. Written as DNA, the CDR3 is TGCGCCAGCAGCCTCGGGACAGGGAGAGGCAATGAGCAGTTCTTC. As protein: CASSLGTGRGNEQFF.

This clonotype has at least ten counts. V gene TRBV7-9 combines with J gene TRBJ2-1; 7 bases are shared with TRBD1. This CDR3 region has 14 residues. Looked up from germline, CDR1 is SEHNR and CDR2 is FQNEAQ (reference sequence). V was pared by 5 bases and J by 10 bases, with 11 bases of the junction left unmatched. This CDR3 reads CASSPQGTVEEQFF. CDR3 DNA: TGTGCCAGCAGCCCACAGGGGACAGTAGAGGAGCAGTTCTTC.

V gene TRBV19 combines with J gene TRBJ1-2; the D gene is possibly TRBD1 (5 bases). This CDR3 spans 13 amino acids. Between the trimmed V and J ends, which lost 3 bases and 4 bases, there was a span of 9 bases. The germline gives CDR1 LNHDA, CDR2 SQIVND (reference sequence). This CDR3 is CASSIGGGYGYTF. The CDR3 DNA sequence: TGTGCCAGTAGTATCGGGGGAGGCTATGGCTACACCTTC.

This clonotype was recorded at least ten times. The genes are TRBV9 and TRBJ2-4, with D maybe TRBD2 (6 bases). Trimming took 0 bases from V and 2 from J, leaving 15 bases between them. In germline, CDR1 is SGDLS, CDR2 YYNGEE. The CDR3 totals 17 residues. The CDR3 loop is CASSVGLGGIPKNIQYF. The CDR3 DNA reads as TGTGCCAGCAGCGTAGGCCTCGGGGGAATTCCCAAAAACATTCAGTACTTC. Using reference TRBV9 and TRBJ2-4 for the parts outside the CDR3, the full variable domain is DSGVTQTPKHLITATGQRVTLRCSPRSGDLSVYWYQQSLDQGLQFLIQYYNGEERAKGNILERFSAQQFPDLHSELNLSSLELGDSALYFCASSVGLGGIPKNIQYFGAGTRLSVL.

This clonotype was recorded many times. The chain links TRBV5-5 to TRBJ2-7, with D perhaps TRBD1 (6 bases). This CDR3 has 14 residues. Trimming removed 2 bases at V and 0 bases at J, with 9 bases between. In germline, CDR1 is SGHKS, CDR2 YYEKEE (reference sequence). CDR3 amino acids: CASSFRDISYEQYF. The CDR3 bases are TGTGCCAGCAGCTTTCGGGACATCTCCTACGAGCAGTACTTC.

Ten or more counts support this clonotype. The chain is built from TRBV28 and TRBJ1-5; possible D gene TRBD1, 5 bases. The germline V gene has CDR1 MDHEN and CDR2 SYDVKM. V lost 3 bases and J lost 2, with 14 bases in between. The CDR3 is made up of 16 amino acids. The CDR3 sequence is CASSLPMPGRNQPQHF. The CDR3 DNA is TGTGCCAGCAGTTTGCCGATGCCGGGGCGCAATCAGCCCCAGCATTTT.

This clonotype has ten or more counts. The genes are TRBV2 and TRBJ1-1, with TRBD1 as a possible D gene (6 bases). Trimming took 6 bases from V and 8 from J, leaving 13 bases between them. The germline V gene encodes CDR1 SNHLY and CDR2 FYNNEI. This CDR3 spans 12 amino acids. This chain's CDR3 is CASRKDQGEAFF. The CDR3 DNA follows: TGTGCCAGCAGAAAAGATCAGGGGGAAGCTTTCTTT.

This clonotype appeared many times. CDR3 loop: CASSLDQVANYGYTF. CDR3 in DNA: TGTGCCAGCAGCTTGGATCAGGTAGCTAACTATGGCTACACCTTC. J is TRBJ1-2 and V is TRBV5-6, with unresolved D. This CDR3 region has 15 residues. Per the germline V gene, CDR1 is SGHDT and CDR2 is YYEEEE. The V end was cut by 0 bases, the J end by 0 bases, with 9 bases between.

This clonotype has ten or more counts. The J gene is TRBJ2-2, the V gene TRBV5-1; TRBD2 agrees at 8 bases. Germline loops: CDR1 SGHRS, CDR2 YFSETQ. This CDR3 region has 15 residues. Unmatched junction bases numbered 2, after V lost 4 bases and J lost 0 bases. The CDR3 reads CASSRGGTNTGELFF. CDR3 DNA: TGCGCCAGCAGCCGCGGGGGGACGAACACCGGGGAGCTGTTTTTT.

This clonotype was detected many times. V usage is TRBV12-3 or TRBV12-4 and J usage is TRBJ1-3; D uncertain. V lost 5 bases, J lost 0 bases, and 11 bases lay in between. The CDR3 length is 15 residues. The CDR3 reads CASSGRVSSGNTIYF. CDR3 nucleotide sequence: TGTGCCAGCAGTGGGCGGGTTTCCTCTGGAAACACCATATATTTT.